This T cell receptor beta chain was profiled in a study of T-cell memory formation after mild COVID-19. Study outcomes and limitations: There were some responding clones in pre-infection memory, which suggested that cross-reactive memory had joined.

In regard to this clonotype: Its specificity is unknown.

TCRdb re-analysed the 5' RACE reads in MiXCR, keeping a single row per CDR3 protein. The data show 550,000 to 600,000 distinct CDR3 sequences, approximately 15% seen once. CDR3 length equals 13 residues. Trimming cost V 1 base and J 8 bases, with 8 bases left between them. The germline CDR1 and CDR2 sequences are SEHNR and FQNEAQ (reference sequence). This clonotype originated in an adult woman who had mild COVID-19 (a few samples of this study predate the infection). Cell type and time point are not known. The sequenced material came from PBMCs or a T cell subset sorted from them (not recorded which). The V call is TRBV7-9, the J call TRBJ1-4; D is unclear. CDR3 coding DNA: TGTGCCAGCAGCTTAGATACCGGCGAAAAACTGTTTTTT. Translation gives CASSLDTGEKLFF.